These 13 T cell receptor beta chains came from one sample sequenced in a study of blood T cell repertoires in COVID-19 (dated by TCRdb to about 2020). The library was generated by the immunoSEQ multiplex PCR assay. This immuneACCESS table, as held by TCRdb, lists in-frame sequences with V and J called but not all clones. Of the missing ones, under half trace to an unresolved V gene in checked studies; the others have no known cause. The sample includes under 200,000 clones, with 70% to 90% observed a single time. About 4.9% of the sample is taken by the ten largest. Sequenced input: peripheral blood. The receptors derive from an elderly woman with acute or convalescent COVID-19.

The gene calls are TRBV4-3 and TRBJ1-2; TRBD1 matches at 7 bases. With 1 base clipped from V and 3 bases from J, the junction kept 8 bases outside the gene matches. The CDR3 loop spans 16 amino acids. CDR1 is LGHNA, CDR2 YSLEER, per germline. The CDR3 DNA reads as TGCGCCAGCAGCCAAGCCGAGACAGGGATTTACTATGGCTACACCTTC. Protein: CASSQAETGIYYGYTF.

This sequence joins TRBV19 and TRBJ2-7, with TRBD1 identical over 10 bases. V lost 6 bases, J lost 4 bases, and 9 bases stayed unmatched. Germline V CDR1 and CDR2: LNHDA, SQIVND (reference sequence). The CDR3 runs to 15 residues. The CDR3, as DNA: TGTGCCAGTAGCGGAAGGACAGGGGGAGCATACGAGCAGTACTTC. Translating gives CASSGRTGGAYEQYF.

J is TRBJ1-2 and V is TRBV4-3; 7 bases fit TRBD1. The germline gives CDR1 LGHNA, CDR2 YSLEER. V lost 1 base and J lost 4; bases outside the gene matches: 3. The CDR3 runs 14 residues. The CDR3 here is CASSQGGGAYGYTF. CDR3 bases: TGCGCCAGCAGCCAAGGAGGGGGCGCCTATGGCTACACCTTC.

The V call is TRBV4-1, the J call TRBJ2-5; TRBD2 is a possible D gene (6 bases). Trimming pared 1 base from V and 5 bases from J, leaving 20 bases between. CDR1 MGHRA and CDR2 YSYEKL come from the germline V gene. The CDR3 loop spans 17 amino acids. The CDR3 DNA is TGCGCCAGCAGCCAAGTCGTTTTTGGCGGGGTTGGGGAGACCCAGTACTTC. Its translation: CASSQVVFGGVGETQYF.

V gene TRBV6-5 combines with J gene TRBJ1-1, with a possible D match to TRBD1 (5 bases). CDR3 length equals 14 residues. Germline CDR1 MNHEY, CDR2 SVGAGI. V was pared by 1 base and J by 1 base, with 7 bases between. The CDR3 loop reads CASSYLGENTEAFF. CDR3 DNA sequence: TGTGCCAGCAGTTACTTAGGGGAGAACACTGAAGCTTTCTTT.

The V call is TRBV18, the J call TRBJ2-2, with 9 bases that match TRBD1. CDR1 and CDR2 from the germline V gene are KGHSH and LQKENI. This CDR3 comprises 15 residues. Trimming removed 3 bases from V and 5 bases from J; junction bases left unmatched: 4. CDR3 amino acids: CASSPGQGWTGELFF. The DNA of the CDR3 is TGTGCCAGCTCACCGGGACAGGGCTGGACCGGGGAGCTGTTTTTT.

This chain links TRBV27 with TRBJ2-3; 7 positions match TRBD1. V lost 4 bases to trimming and J lost 1 base; unmatched junction nucleotides: 2. CDR3 size: 14 residues. Germline CDR1 reads MNHEY; CDR2 reads SMNVEV (reference sequence). CDR3 nucleotide sequence: TGTGCCAGCAGTTCACAGGGGCGCACAGATACGCAGTATTTT. This encodes CASSSQGRTDTQYF.

This chain uses TRBV30 with TRBJ2-1; D is uncertain. The CDR3 totals 12 residues. The V and J ends lost 1 base and 6 bases respectively, with 7 bases between them. Germline values: CDR1 GTSNPN, CDR2 SVGIG (reference sequence). CDR3 nucleotide sequence: TGTGCCTGGAGTGGAGCGACCAATGAGCAGTTCTTC. This codes for CAWSGATNEQFF.

In this sample, this clone turned up a few times. The J gene is TRBJ2-3, the V gene TRBV6-5; TRBD2 matches 8 bases. With 0 bases clipped from V and 1 base from J, the junction kept 0 bases outside the gene matches. Germline V gene data show CDR1 as MNHEY and CDR2 as SVGAGI. The CDR3 sequence is 15 residues long. CDR3 DNA: TGTGCCAGCAGTTACTCGCGGGAGGGCACAGATACGCAGTATTTT. Protein sequence: CASSYSREGTDTQYF.

The rearrangement links TRBV11-2 to TRBJ1-1; TRBD1 agrees at 8 bases. Germline V gene data show CDR1 as SGHAT and CDR2 as FQNNGV. J lost 7 bases, V lost 1 base, and 2 bases had no gene match. The CDR3 extends over 13 amino acids. The CDR3 is CASSLVTGDEAFF. The DNA for the CDR3 is TGTGCCAGCAGCTTAGTGACAGGGGATGAAGCTTTCTTT.

The V and J genes are TRBV9 and TRBJ2-2; D uncertain. The V end lost 0 bases, the J end lost 0 bases, and 9 bases lay between the germline ends. The length of the CDR3 is 16 residues. Germline lookup yields CDR1 SGDLS and CDR2 YYNGEE. CDR3 sequence (DNA): TGTGCCAGCAGCGTAGATCCCCTAGCGAACACCGGGGAGCTGTTTTTT. Translation: CASSVDPLANTGELFF.

The V and J genes are TRBV30 and TRBJ1-6; D perhaps matches TRBD1 (5 bases). CDR1 is GTSNPN, CDR2 SVGIG, per germline (reference sequence). The CDR3 totals 14 residues. Trimming removed 3 bases at V and 6 bases at J, with 12 bases between. The CDR3 coding sequence is TGTGCCTGGAGCCGGGGGTCGGTTAATTCACCCCTCCACTTT. Amino acids: CAWSRGSVNSPLHF.

The J gene is TRBJ1-2, the V gene TRBV12-3 or TRBV12-4; TRBD1 might be the D (6 bases). This CDR3 is built from 12 residues. V shed 6 bases and J shed 7 bases, with 12 bases lying between them. The CDR3 region is CASSFTGIGYTF. In DNA, the CDR3 is TGTGCCAGCAGCTTCACAGGGATTGGCTACACCTTC.